This TCR beta chain was retrieved from a study of monozygotic twins with inflammatory bowel disease. Whole-study results and caveats: Variability in patient repertoires may have come partly from differing immunosuppressive treatments. Sharing of clonotypes with others was lower in IBD patients than in healthy twins, and this was especially so with disease activity.

Per germline, CDR1 DFQATT and CDR2 SNEGSKA (reference sequence). The CDR3 totals 14 residues. The quantity of total RNA per TCR library was around 3.5 ug. UMIs containing a 6-nucleotide sample barcode were added via template switching. TCRdb re-analyzed the 5' RACE reads; it lists each CDR3 protein once, without DNA. In all, the sample yields more than 300,000 distinct CDR3 sequences. As concerns this clonotype: The antigen remains undetermined.

The chain recombines TRBV20-1 with TRBJ1-5; TCRdb designates TRBD1, a call that cannot be tested without DNA. The source of this sequence is a human donor with ulcerative colitis or Crohn's disease, or a healthy co-twin of an affected twin (not recorded which). The sequencing input was blood. The CDR3 region is CSAQQGAGNQPQHF.